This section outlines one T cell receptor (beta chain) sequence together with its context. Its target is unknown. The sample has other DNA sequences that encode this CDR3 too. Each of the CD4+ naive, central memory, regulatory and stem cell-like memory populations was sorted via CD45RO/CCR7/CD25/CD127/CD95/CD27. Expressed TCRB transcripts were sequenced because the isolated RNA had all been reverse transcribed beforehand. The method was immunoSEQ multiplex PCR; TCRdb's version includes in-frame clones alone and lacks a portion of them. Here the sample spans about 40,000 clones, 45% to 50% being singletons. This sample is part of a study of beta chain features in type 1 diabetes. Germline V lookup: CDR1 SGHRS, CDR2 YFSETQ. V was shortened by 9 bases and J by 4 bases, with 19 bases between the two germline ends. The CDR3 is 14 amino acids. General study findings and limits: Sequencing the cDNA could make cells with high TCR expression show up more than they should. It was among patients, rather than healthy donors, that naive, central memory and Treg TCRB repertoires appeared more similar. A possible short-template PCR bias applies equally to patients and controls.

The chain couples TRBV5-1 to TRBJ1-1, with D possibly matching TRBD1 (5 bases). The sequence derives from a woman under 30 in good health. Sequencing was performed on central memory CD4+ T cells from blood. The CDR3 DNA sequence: TGCGCCACCCGGCAGGGTGGTTCAGGCACTGAAGCTTTCTTT. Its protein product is CATRQGGSGTEAFF.